The 5 T cell receptor beta chains below all came from one sample that was sequenced in a study of blood T cell repertoires in COVID-19. The data were produced by immunoSEQ multiplex PCR, yet TCRdb's version contains in-frame clones alone and is incomplete. The table includes about 190,000 clones, approximately 84% detected once. Sequencing input: peripheral blood. The receptors were gathered from a woman in her 70s with active or convalescent COVID-19.

The chain combines TRBV19 with TRBJ2-7, with 10 bases lining up with TRBD2. The germline CDR1 and CDR2 sequences are LNHDA and SQIVND (reference sequence). V shed 4 bases and J 7 bases; nucleotides not matched to a gene: 7. This CDR3 comprises 14 residues. CDR3 nucleotide sequence: TGTGCCAGTAGTAAAGCGGGAGGGGCGGGAGAGCAGTACTTC. Translation: CASSKAGGAGEQYF.

The chain carries TRBV10-1 and TRBJ2-7; D unclear. Looked up from germline, CDR1 is WNHNN and CDR2 is SYGVQD (reference sequence). This CDR3 contains 13 residues. With 6 bases removed from V and 5 bases from J, the gap between germline ends came to 14 bases. The CDR3 loop is CASSLDQRHEQYF. The CDR3 region has the DNA TGCGCCAGCAGCCTCGACCAGCGACACGAGCAGTACTTC.

V and J are TRBV7-6 and TRBJ2-6; 11 bases are a match to TRBD2. Looked up from germline, CDR1 is SGHVS and CDR2 is FNYEAQ. The CDR3 runs to 20 residues. J lost 2 bases, V lost 0 bases, and 9 bases had no gene match. DNA for the CDR3: TGTGCCAGCAGCTTAGCACTAGCGGGAGTAAGGGGCCCTGGGGCCAACGTCCTGACTTTC. Amino acids: CASSLALAGVRGPGANVLTF. The full variable domain, completed using reference TRBV7-6 and TRBJ2-6, is GAGVSQSPRYKVTKRGQDVALRCDPISGHVSLYWYRQALGQGPEFLTYFNYEAQQDKSGLPNDRFSAERPEGSISTLTIQRTEQRDSAMYRCASSLALAGVRGPGANVLTFGAGSRLTVL.

The chain joins TRBV15 to TRBJ2-7, with a possible D match to TRBD1 (6 bases). Germline CDR1 reads LNHNV; CDR2 reads YYDKDF (reference sequence). Trimming removed 3 bases from V and 4 bases from J, with 16 bases in between. This CDR3 has 15 amino acids. The DNA for the CDR3 is TGTGCCACCAGCAGGTCCCGACAGGCCCAATACGAGCAGTACTTC. This translates into CATSRSRQAQYEQYF. Full variable domain (rest looked up from reference TRBV15 and TRBJ2-7): DAMVIQNPRYQVTQFGKPVTLSCSQTLNHNVMYWYQQKSSQAPKLLFHYYDKDFNNEADTPDNFQSRRPNTSFCFLDIRSPGLGDTAMYLCATSRSRQAQYEQYFGPGTRLTVT.

This clone is a singleton in its sample. This chain connects TRBV5-4 to TRBJ2-1, with 9 positions matching TRBD1. Germline lookup yields CDR1 SGHNT and CDR2 YYREEE (reference sequence). Trimming at V came to 2 bases and at J to 6 bases, leaving 6 bases not matched to a gene. The CDR3 consists of 15 residues. The CDR3 DNA sequence: TGTGCCAGCAGCTTCCGGGACAGGGCTACCAATGAGCAGTTCTTC. It specifies CASSFRDRATNEQFF.